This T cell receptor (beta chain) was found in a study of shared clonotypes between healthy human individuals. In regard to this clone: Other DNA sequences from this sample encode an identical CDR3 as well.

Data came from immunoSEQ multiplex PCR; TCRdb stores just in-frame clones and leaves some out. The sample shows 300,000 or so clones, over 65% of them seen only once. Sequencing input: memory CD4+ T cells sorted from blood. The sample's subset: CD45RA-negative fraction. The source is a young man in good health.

The CDR3 loop is CASSLRDRGEQYF. The CDR3 DNA follows: TGCGCCAGCAGCTTAAGGGACAGGGGCGAGCAGTACTTC. The rearrangement links TRBV5-1 to TRBJ2-7, with 10 nucleotides matching TRBD1. Losses at the gene ends were 2 bases for V and 6 bases for J; bases not matched to a gene: 2. CDR1 is SGHRS and CDR2 is YFSETQ in the germline V gene. The CDR3 has 13 amino acids. Based on the CDR3 plus reference TRBV5-1 and TRBJ2-7, the full variable domain is KAGVTQTPRYLIKTRGQQVTLSCSPISGHRSVSWYQQTPGQGLQFLFEYFSETQRNKGNFPGRFSGRQFSNSRSEMNVSTLELGDSALYLCASSLRDRGEQYFGPGTRLTVT.